This TCR beta chain was profiled in a study of T cells in localized non-small cell lung cancer. TCRdb keeps only in-frame clones here, not all; method: immunoSEQ multiplex PCR. This sample has about 59,000 clones, with 91% found just once. Germline CDR1 MNHNS, CDR2 SASEGT. The V gene lost 1 base and the J gene lost 5 bases, with 6 bases spanning the gap. The CDR3 runs to 13 residues. General observations from the study: Elevated blood T cell density was associated with longer overall survival. As only one tumor region underwent sequencing, heterogeneity remains possible. Uninvolved adjacent lung showed the highest T cell clonality, exceeding tumor. Of the top 100 tumor clones, median around 60 were in adjacent lung, approximately 29 among its top 100.

A note on this clone: Antigen specificity is unknown.

The genes are TRBV6-1 and TRBJ2-1; D call uncertain. This clonotype was obtained from a man between 40 and 75 years old with stage I lung adenocarcinoma. The sequencing here drew on peripheral blood, taken before any cancer treatment. CDR3: CASSEVPDNEQFF. The CDR3 DNA is TGTGCCAGCAGTGAAGTCCCCGACAATGAGCAGTTCTTC.